Listed below are T cell receptor beta chains from one sample, sequenced in a study of human T cells and chemical hapten exposure. A single record per CDR3 protein comes from TCRdb applying MiXCR to the RACE reads. Here the sample spans 350,000 or so distinct CDR3 sequences, around 6.9% being singletons. The sample was whole blood, taken in connection with sensitization to the hapten diphenylcyclopropenone (DPC). These receptors came from a woman between 18 and 30 years old with alopecia areata. Some clones in this sample may be carry-over from other donors' samples. Each CDR3 is given with its conserved first and last residue. Fields, in order: V gene, J gene, CDR3 protein.

V: TRBV28; J: TRBJ1-2; CDR3: CASSQGQGYYGYTF
V: TRBV3-1; J: TRBJ1-1; CDR3: CASSQATGETEAFF
V: TRBV6-5; J: TRBJ2-7; CDR3: CASSYLAGSDYEQYF
V: TRBV7-2; J: TRBJ2-7; CDR3: CASSGHFGSYEQYF
V: TRBV29-1; J: TRBJ2-3; CDR3: CSVGGGSTTDTQYF
V: TRBV4-2; J: TRBJ2-1; CDR3: CASSQGGGKVVENEQFF
V: TRBV28; J: TRBJ2-3; CDR3: CASSPLTGSNTDTQYF
V: TRBV20-1; J: TRBJ2-7; CDR3: CSAMTSGGTYEQYF
V: TRBV10-3; J: TRBJ1-4; CDR3: CATPEGSQGKTNEKLFF
V: TRBV10-3; J: TRBJ1-2; CDR3: CAISEAVNYGYTF